This TCR beta chain appears in the sequencing data of a study of cytotoxic CD8 clonotypes in ibrutinib-treated CLL. Depths of 1 in 200,000 to 1 in 1 million T cells were the sequencing target. Measured with immunoSEQ multiplex PCR; TCRdb has only the in-frame clones, and not every one. The profile shows about 140,000 clones, 76% of them singletons. Germline V CDR1 and CDR2: SNHLY, FYNNEI. The CDR3 spans 16 residues. J was trimmed by 4 bases and V by 7 bases; bases with no gene match: 9. Source: PBMCs, taken after 24 months of ibrutinib treatment. The TCR originated in a human donor with chronic lymphocytic leukemia. The chain couples TRBV2 to TRBJ2-1; 11 bases are shared with TRBD2. DNA of the CDR3: TGTGCCAGCACCGCATCCGGGACTAGCGGTTACAATGAGCAGTTCTTC. This translates into CASTASGTSGYNEQFF.